This T cell receptor beta chain was captured by sequencing in a study of T-cell reconstitution after alpha-beta-depleted transplantation in children. This clonotype came up a few times. This CDR3 is built from 14 residues. Trimming at V came to 11 bases and at J to 1 base, leaving 9 bases not matched to a gene. Germline V gene data show CDR1 as ENHRY and CDR2 as SYGVKD. Unique molecular identifiers were built into the TCRbeta library. TCRdb re-derived calls from the PCR reads in MiXCR, one entry per CDR3 protein. The sample yields about 980,000 distinct CDR3 sequences, about 30% seen once. This TCR came from a boy in the first two years of life who had a stem cell transplant for SCID, so the T cells may come from the graft donor. The sample here was PBMCs, mostly from graft donor cells, taken 360 days after TCRalphabeta/CD19-depleted stem cell transplant. This chain joins TRBV10-3 and TRBJ2-3; 7 bases agree with TRBD1. CDR3 protein: CASRTGTGTDTQYF. The CDR3 region has the DNA TGTGCCTCTAGAACCGGGACAGGCACAGATACGCAGTATTTT.